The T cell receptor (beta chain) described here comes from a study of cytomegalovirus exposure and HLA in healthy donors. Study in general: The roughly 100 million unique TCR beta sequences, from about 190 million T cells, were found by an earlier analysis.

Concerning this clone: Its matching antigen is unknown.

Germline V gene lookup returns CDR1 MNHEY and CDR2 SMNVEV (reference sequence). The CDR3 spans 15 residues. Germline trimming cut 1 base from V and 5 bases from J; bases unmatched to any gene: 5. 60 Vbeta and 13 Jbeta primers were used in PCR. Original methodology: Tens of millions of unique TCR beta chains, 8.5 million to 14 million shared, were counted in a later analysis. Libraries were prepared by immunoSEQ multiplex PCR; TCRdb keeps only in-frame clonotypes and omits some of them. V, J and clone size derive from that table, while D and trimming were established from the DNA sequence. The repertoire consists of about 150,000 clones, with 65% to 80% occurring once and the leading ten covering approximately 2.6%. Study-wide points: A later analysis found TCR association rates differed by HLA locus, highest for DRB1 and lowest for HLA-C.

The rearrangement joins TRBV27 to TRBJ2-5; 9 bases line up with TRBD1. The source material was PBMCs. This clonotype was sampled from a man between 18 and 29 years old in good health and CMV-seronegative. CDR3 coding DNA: TGTGCCAGCAGTTTATGGACAGGGGAGGAGGAGACCCAGTACTTC. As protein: CASSLWTGEEETQYF.